Presented here are 21 T cell receptor beta chains from one specimen sequenced in a study of regulatory T cells in long-lasting Graves disease. Stated time point: persistent/refractory GD, antithyroid drugs over 5 years with positive TRAb. The authors made the TCR library using RNA they extracted from PBMCs. Both iRepertoire HTBI primers and Arm-PCR of CDR3 regions were used to build the TCR beta libraries. TCRdb redid the calling of the multiplex PCR reads with MiXCR, one entry per CDR3 protein. The sample yields 700,000 or so distinct CDR3 sequences, 25% to 35% seen once. The material sequenced was peripheral blood mononuclear cells (PBMCs), taken when the disease was refractory, from a patient treated with antithyroid drugs. Source of these receptors: a female donor with Graves disease.

This clonotype was seen repeatedly, ten times or more. The V and J genes are TRBV11-2 and TRBJ1-1; no definite D call. The germline gives CDR1 SGHAT, CDR2 FQNNGV. The CDR3 runs 14 residues. Trimming pared 4 bases from V and 5 bases from J, leaving 14 bases between. DNA of the CDR3: TGTGCCAGCAGCTCGAAGGTGGGAGGGACTGAAGCTTTCTTT. It translates to CASSSKVGGTEAFF.

This clonotype was seen a few times. The chain is built from TRBV5-1 and TRBJ2-7; D perhaps matches TRBD2 (5 bases). V lost 1 base and J 0 bases, leaving 11 bases between the germline ends. The V gene's germline CDR1 is SGHRS and CDR2 YFSETQ. The CDR3 is 15 residues long. The CDR3 here is CASSLSSVDSYEQYF. CDR3 sequence (DNA): TGCGCCAGCAGCTTGAGTAGCGTTGACTCCTACGAGCAGTACTTC.

This clonotype was counted between two and nine times. One base away lies a much larger clone, so this may be a sequencing read error. The chain joins TRBV7-6 to TRBJ2-3; D call uncertain. Germline V lookup: CDR1 SGHVS, CDR2 FNYEAQ. The CDR3 contains 12 residues. The V end was cut by 1 base, the J end by 4 bases, with 3 bases between. The CDR3 sequence: CASSLGADTQYF. The CDR3 coding sequence is TGTGCCAGCAGCTTAGGCGCAGATACGCAGTATTTT.

The V and J genes are TRBV20-1 and TRBJ2-1; 15 nucleotides match TRBD2. V lost 5 bases to trimming and J lost 8 bases; unmatched junction nucleotides: 4. There are 14 residues in the CDR3. Germline values: CDR1 DFQATT, CDR2 SNEGSKA (reference sequence). For the CDR3, the DNA is TGCAGTGCTGCGGGACTAGCGGGAGGTTATGAGCAGTTCTTC. Its translation is CSAAGLAGGYEQFF.

The rearrangement uses TRBV5-1 and TRBJ1-3; 9 nucleotides line up with TRBD1. CDR1 is SGHRS, CDR2 YFSETQ, per germline. V gave up 4 bases and J gave up 0 bases; unmatched junction bases: 5. CDR3 length: 16 residues. The DNA of the CDR3 is TGCGCCAGCAGCCGGGACAGGGTGTTCTCTGGAAACACCATATATTTT. It codes for CASSRDRVFSGNTIYF.

This clonotype was detected only a few times. The chain couples TRBV7-9 to TRBJ1-2, with 7 bases that match TRBD1. The CDR3 length is 20 residues. Germline V gives CDR1 SEHNR, CDR2 FQNEAQ (reference sequence). Germline trimming cut 2 bases from V and 0 bases from J; bases unmatched to any gene: 18. In DNA, the CDR3 is TGTGCCAGCAGCTTAACCGGGACAGCCCCATGGGATATGACTAACTATGGCTACACCTTC. This gives the protein CASSLTGTAPWDMTNYGYTF.

The CDR3 sequence: CASSPGGGLSYEQYF. CDR3 bases: TGTGCCAGCAGCCCGGGGGGAGGACTTTCCTACGAGCAGTACTTC. The genes are TRBV9 and TRBJ2-7; TRBD2 matches 7 bases. There are 15 residues in the CDR3. The germline gives CDR1 SGDLS, CDR2 YYNGEE. With V trimmed by 4 bases and J by 1 base, 8 bases remained unmatched. The whole variable domain, filled in from reference TRBV9 and TRBJ2-7, reads DSGVTQTPKHLITATGQRVTLRCSPRSGDLSVYWYQQSLDQGLQFLIQYYNGEERAKGNILERFSAQQFPDLHSELNLSSLELGDSALYFCASSPGGGLSYEQYFGPGTRLTVT.

This clonotype has a count of ten or more. The rearrangement links TRBV12-3 or TRBV12-4 to TRBJ2-7; the match to TRBD1 covers 8 bases. V shed 6 bases and J 4 bases; nucleotides not matched to a gene: 11. This CDR3 contains 15 residues. CDR3 protein: CASSRGQGLNYEQYF. The CDR3 coding sequence is TGTGCCAGCAGCCGCGGACAGGGTCTCAATTACGAGCAGTACTTC.

This clonotype came up a few times. This chain connects TRBV9 to TRBJ2-2; D not certain. The V and J ends lost 1 base and 5 bases respectively, with 3 bases between them. This CDR3 comprises 12 residues. The germline V gene encodes CDR1 SGDLS and CDR2 YYNGEE. DNA for the CDR3: TGTGCCAGCAGCGTAACAACCGGGGAGCTGTTTTTT. Translating gives CASSVTTGELFF. Filled out from reference TRBV9 and TRBJ2-2, the complete variable domain reads DSGVTQTPKHLITATGQRVTLRCSPRSGDLSVYWYQQSLDQGLQFLIQYYNGEERAKGNILERFSAQQFPDLHSELNLSSLELGDSALYFCASSVTTGELFFGEGSRLTVL.

The chain combines TRBV6-1 with TRBJ1-2, with a tentative D call TRBD1 (6 bases). This CDR3 region has 14 residues. Germline V gene sequence: CDR1 MNHNS, CDR2 SASEGT. The V and J ends lost 5 bases and 8 bases respectively, with 18 bases between them. The DNA of the CDR3 is TGTGCCAGCAGTCGTGACAGGTCCCGCCGGGGCTACACCTTC. Amino acids: CASSRDRSRRGYTF.

This clonotype has ten or more counts. The chain employs TRBV6-1 and TRBJ1-1; D is unclear. CDR1 MNHNS and CDR2 SASEGT come from the germline V gene. Trimming took off 1 base at V and 10 bases at J, with 7 bases between the two ends. The CDR3 contains 11 residues. The CDR3 bases are TGTGCCAGCAGTGAAGGTTGGGGAGCTTTCTTT. It yields the protein CASSEGWGAFF.

This clonotype came up many times. The rearrangement uses TRBV6-5 and TRBJ1-1; D is unresolved. The CDR3 is 15 amino acids. Per germline, CDR1 MNHEY and CDR2 SVGAGI. The V and J ends lost 2 bases and 4 bases respectively, with 14 bases between them. CDR3 sequence (DNA): TGTGCCAGCAGTTACACGGCACCCCCCCGCACTGAAGCTTTCTTT. Translation: CASSYTAPPRTEAFF.

The chain uses TRBV29-1 and TRBJ1-1; maybe TRBD1 (5 bases). The CDR3 covers 13 residues. Germline V gene lookup returns CDR1 SQVTM and CDR2 ANQGSEA. Trimming stripped 6 bases from V and 2 bases from J, with 13 bases between. CDR3 DNA sequence: TGCAGCGTCCTCCGGGACTTAAACACTGAAGCTTTCTTT. Its translation is CSVLRDLNTEAFF. Supplemented by reference TRBV29-1 and TRBJ1-1, the full variable domain reads SAVISQKPSRDICQRGTSLTIQCQVDSQVTMMFWYRQQPGQSLTLIATANQGSEATYESGFVIDKFPISRPNLTFSTLTVSNMSPEDSSIYLCSVLRDLNTEAFFGQGTRLTVV.

The gene calls are TRBV6-5 and TRBJ2-2, with D perhaps being TRBD1 or TRBD2 (5 bases each). The germline V gene encodes CDR1 MNHEY and CDR2 SVGAGI. The CDR3 loop spans 16 amino acids. Trimming removed 8 bases at V and 7 bases at J, with 23 bases between. The CDR3 DNA reads TGTGCCAGCGCCTCCAGGGTTTTCGGGAACGTCGGGGAGCTGTTTTTT. Its protein product is CASASRVFGNVGELFF.

Only a few counts were recorded for this clonotype. The rearrangement uses TRBV12-3 or TRBV12-4 and TRBJ2-7, with D hard to call. Trimming left V 5 bases short and J 5 bases short, with 16 bases between. The CDR3 runs 14 residues. The CDR3 DNA reads TGTGCCAGCAGTCCCCCCTTTGGGGAAAACGAGCAGTACTTC. Translated: CASSPPFGENEQYF.

This clonotype appeared many times. The V and J genes are TRBV3-1 and TRBJ1-5; weak D call: TRBD1 (5 bases). The CDR3 runs to 14 residues. Germline loops: CDR1 LGHDT, CDR2 YNNKEL (reference sequence). The V end lost 4 bases, the J end lost 5 bases, and 12 bases lay between the germline ends. The CDR3 bases are TGTGCCAGCAGCCCGGCAACGGGGGATCAGCCCCAGCATTTT. This gives the protein CASSPATGDQPQHF.

This clonotype was observed a few times. This rearrangement joins TRBV7-9 to TRBJ1-2, with a possible D match to TRBD1 (5 bases). Looked up from germline, CDR1 is SEHNR and CDR2 is FQNEAQ (reference sequence). This CDR3 is built from 14 residues. The ends were cut back, 0 bases at V and 4 bases at J, with 9 bases in the middle. The CDR3 reads CASSLAGVPYGYTF. The CDR3 coding sequence is TGTGCCAGCAGCTTAGCGGGGGTCCCCTATGGCTACACCTTC.

The CDR3 reads CASSQGRSGNQPQHF. The CDR3 nucleotides read TGTGCCAGCAGCCAAGGGAGGTCTGGGAATCAGCCCCAGCATTTT. V is TRBV3-1 and J is TRBJ1-5; the D is unclear. CDR1 is LGHDT and CDR2 is YNNKEL in the germline V gene (reference sequence). This CDR3 is built from 15 residues. V lost 1 base, J lost 4 bases, and 11 bases lay in between.

This chain connects TRBV5-5 to TRBJ1-1; TRBD1 matches at 7 bases. Germline V gene lookup returns CDR1 SGHKS and CDR2 YYEKEE (reference sequence). The V segment lost 0 bases and the J segment 4 bases; nucleotides outside the gene matches: 9. This CDR3 contains 16 residues. The CDR3 region is CASSLAWTGPGTEAFF. Here the CDR3 DNA reads TGTGCCAGCAGCTTGGCTTGGACAGGCCCAGGCACTGAAGCTTTCTTT.

Many counts were recorded for this clonotype. V is TRBV12-3 or TRBV12-4 and J is TRBJ1-6; TRBD1 might be the D (6 bases). CDR3 length: 14 residues. Trimming took 6 bases from V and 10 from J, leaving 16 bases between them. CDR3 DNA sequence: TGTGCCAGCAGCCAAGGGGGGGGCGGATCACCCCTCCACTTT. Translated: CASSQGGGGSPLHF.

This chain joins TRBV20-1 and TRBJ1-5; the D is unclear. CDR3 length: 14 amino acids. CDR1 is DFQATT and CDR2 is SNEGSKA in the germline V gene (reference sequence). V shed 6 bases and J shed 3 bases, with 15 bases lying between them. This chain's CDR3 is CSAARGSVNQPQHF. The CDR3 nucleotides are TGCAGTGCCGCGCGCGGCAGCGTCAATCAGCCCCAGCATTTT.